Included here is one T cell receptor (beta chain) sequence, with context. Its antigen is unknown. The data belong to a study of cytomegalovirus exposure and HLA in healthy donors. PCR was performed using 60 Vbeta and 13 Jbeta primers. Sequenced by immunoSEQ multiplex PCR; TCRdb stores in-frame clones only, minus some. This table has some 120,000 clones, around four fifths appearing once. Trimming cost V 6 bases and J 1 base, with 12 bases left between them. Germline lookup yields CDR1 SQVTM and CDR2 ANQGSEA. The CDR3 covers 13 residues. The study, taken as a whole, reports: Later genetic work tied a missense DCLRE1C variant to beta-chain V and J trimming. A later analysis reported that several of the most significant clusters appeared to be linked to common viral pathogens, among them Epstein-Barr virus. What TCR beta sequences reportedly achieved was accurate prediction of HLA-A and HLA-B alleles in most subjects. There were some V segments, including TRBV6-2 and TRBV6-3, excluded as indistinguishable.

This clonotype was sampled from a man between 18 and 35 years old in good health and CMV-seropositive. The chain carries TRBV29-1 and TRBJ1-2, with D possibly TRBD1 on 5 matching bases. Sequences were obtained from PBMCs. CDR3 in DNA: TGCAGCGTGACAACCGACAGTAACTATGGCTACACCTTC. Translating it yields CSVTTDSNYGYTF.